This T cell receptor (beta chain) was found in a study of breast tumors, draining lymph nodes, adjacent tissues. In the case of this clonotype: Its antigen is unidentified.

Breast cancer patients provided tissue from their axillary draining lymph nodes. Study observations and caveats: Data only fit, rather than demonstrated, lymph node origin of most tumor T cells.

MiXCR, run by TCRdb on the multiplex PCR reads, gives a single entry per CDR3 protein. The sample holds about 270,000 distinct CDR3 sequences; 30% are singletons and the top ten take approximately 1%. CDR3 size: 16 residues. Trimming removed 0 bases at V and 5 bases at J, with 14 bases between. Germline V gives CDR1 SGHKS, CDR2 YYEKEE (reference sequence). Sequenced input: axillary lymph node tissue. The sequence came from a female donor with breast cancer. Some clones in this sample may be carry-over from other donors' samples. The rearrangement links TRBV5-5 to TRBJ2-2; either TRBD1 or TRBD2 may fit D (5 bases each). The CDR3, as DNA: TGTGCCAGCAGCTTGGGAGGGGCCTTCGCAACCGGGGAGCTGTTTTTT. Amino acid sequence: CASSLGGAFATGELFF.